This T cell receptor beta chain derives from a study of blood T cell repertoires in COVID-19. The overall study: Specimens from acute and convalescent COVID-19 originated in the United States, Italy and Spain.

In the study's own analysis: Counts of nucleated cells, estimated from reference gene primer amplification, were obtained. Data came from immunoSEQ multiplex PCR; TCRdb stores just in-frame clones and leaves some out. V and J calls and clone size follow that table, whereas D and trimming were derived from the DNA. The sample holds about 240,000 clones, 82% seen once. The CDR3 covers 15 residues. Trimming pared 6 bases from V and 6 bases from J, leaving 17 bases between. Germline V CDR1 and CDR2: LNHDA, SQIVND (reference sequence). This TCR came from a woman aged 60-70 years with active or convalescent COVID-19. The sample taken for sequencing was peripheral blood. The chain joins TRBV19 to TRBJ1-4, with D possibly being TRBD1 (6 bases). For the CDR3, the DNA is TGTGCCAGTAGCGGGACAACTTTCGGGGATGAAAAACTGTTTTTT. Translation gives CASSGTTFGDEKLFF.